This T cell receptor beta chain was observed in a study of OX40 agonist ivuxolimab in advanced cancers. In the study overall: The study enrolled dose-escalation patients with hepatocellular carcinoma, melanoma, renal cell or head and neck cancer. Study-wide points: Blood T cells, both CD4+ and CD8+, expanded clonally by week 6 at 0.1 to 3.0 mg/kg. Near-lowest levels of clonal expansion characterized partial responders at 0.1-3.0 mg/kg.

Exclusion of a patient followed from autoimmune disease history or systemic immunosuppression. As regards this clone: The target antigen is unknown.

V was clipped by 0 bases and J by 4 bases, with 15 bases between them. Looked up from germline, CDR1 is SGHNT and CDR2 is YENEEA. This CDR3 has 16 residues. Clones were sequenced by immunoSEQ multiplex PCR, and TCRdb holds only the in-frame ones, with some missing. This sample has tens of thousands of clones, with 85% to 90% found just once. This specimen was CD4+ or CD8+ T cells sorted from blood, taken in a trial of the OX40 agonist ivuxolimab. This chain joins TRBV11-3 and TRBJ1-1, with D perhaps matching TRBD1 (5 bases). This receptor was identified in an adult with an advanced solid tumor such as melanoma, head and neck, liver or kidney cancer. The DNA of the CDR3 is TGTGCCAGCAGCTTAGACCCCAGGGATCTGGCCACTGAAGCTTTCTTT. Translating it yields CASSLDPRDLATEAFF.